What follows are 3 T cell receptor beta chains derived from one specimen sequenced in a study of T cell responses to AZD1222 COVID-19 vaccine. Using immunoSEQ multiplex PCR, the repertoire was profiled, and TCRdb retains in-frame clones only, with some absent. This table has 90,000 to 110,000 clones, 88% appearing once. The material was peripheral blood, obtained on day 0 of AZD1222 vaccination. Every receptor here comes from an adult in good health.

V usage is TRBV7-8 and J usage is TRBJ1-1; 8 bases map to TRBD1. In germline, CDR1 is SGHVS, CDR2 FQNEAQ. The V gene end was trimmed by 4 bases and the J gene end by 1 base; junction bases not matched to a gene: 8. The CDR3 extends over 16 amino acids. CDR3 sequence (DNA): TGTGCCAGCAGCTCCCGGGACAGGCTAGAGAACACTGAAGCTTTCTTT. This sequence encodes CASSSRDRLENTEAFF. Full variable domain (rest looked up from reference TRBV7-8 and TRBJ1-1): GAGVSQSPRYKVAKRGQDVALRCDPISGHVSLFWYQQALGQGPEFLTYFQNEAQLDKSGLPSDRFFAERPEGSVSTLKIQRTQQEDSAVYLCASSSRDRLENTEAFFGQGTRLTVV.

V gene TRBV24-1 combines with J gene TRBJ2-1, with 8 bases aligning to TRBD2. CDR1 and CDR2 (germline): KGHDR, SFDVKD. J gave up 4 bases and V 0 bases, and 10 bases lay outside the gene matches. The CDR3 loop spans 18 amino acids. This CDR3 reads CATSDLHLNSGTYNEQFF. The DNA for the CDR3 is TGTGCCACCAGTGATTTGCACCTCAATAGCGGGACATACAATGAGCAGTTCTTC.

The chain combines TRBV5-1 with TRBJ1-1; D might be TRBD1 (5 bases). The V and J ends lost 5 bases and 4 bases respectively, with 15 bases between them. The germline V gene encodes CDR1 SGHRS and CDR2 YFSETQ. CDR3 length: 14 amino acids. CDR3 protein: CASRSQGRGTEAFF. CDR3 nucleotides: TGCGCCAGCAGAAGTCAGGGTAGGGGCACTGAAGCTTTCTTT.